What follows are 15 T cell receptor beta chains derived from one specimen sequenced in a study of T-cell reconstitution after alpha-beta-depleted transplantation in children. Preparation of the TCRbeta library used unique molecular identifiers. TCRdb reprocessed the PCR reads with MiXCR, giving one entry per CDR3 protein. The sample has approximately 350,000 distinct CDR3 sequences; about 16% are singletons. This sample comprised PBMCs, mostly from graft donor cells, obtained 360 days after TCRalphabeta/CD19-depleted stem cell transplant. These receptors came from a male patient aged 2-15 years who had a stem cell transplant for acute lymphoblastic leukemia, so the T cells may come from the graft donor.

Concerning this clonotype: Since the CDR3 does not end with the conserved phenylalanine or tryptophan, this likely comes from a read error. This chain uses TRBV9 with TRBJ2-1, with 8 bases identical to TRBD2. The CDR3 is made up of 16 amino acids. The ends lost 0 bases at V and 4 bases at J; junction bases unmatched: 6. CDR1 is SGDLS, CDR2 YYNGEE, per germline. Here the CDR3 reads CASSVGPGLGYNEQFC. CDR3 coding DNA: TGTGCCAGCAGCGTAGGACCGGGACTAGGGTACAATGAGCAGTTCTGC.

This clonotype was found many times. This rearrangement joins TRBV29-1 to TRBJ2-7; tentative D call: TRBD1 (6 bases). There are 12 residues in the CDR3. V was cut by 7 bases and J by 2 bases, with 12 bases left in between. CDR1 is SQVTM, CDR2 ANQGSEA, per germline. CDR3 nucleotides: TGCAGCGGAGGGCAGGGGACCTACGAGCAGTACTTC. It is translated as CSGGQGTYEQYF.

The chain recombines TRBV7-9 with TRBJ2-7, with D unresolved. V dropped 3 bases and J dropped 4 bases, with 7 bases sitting between them. Per the germline V gene, CDR1 is SEHNR and CDR2 is FQNEAQ (reference sequence). The length of the CDR3 is 12 residues. CDR3 sequence reads: CASSFGVYEQYF. In DNA form, the CDR3 reads TGTGCCAGCAGCTTTGGGGTGTACGAGCAGTACTTC.

This chain links TRBV10-1 with TRBJ2-3; 11 bases match TRBD2. Germline assignment: CDR1 WNHNN and CDR2 SYGVQD (reference sequence). With V trimmed by 3 bases and J by 6 bases, 8 bases remained unmatched. The length of the CDR3 is 16 residues. The CDR3 region is CASSDGLAGNMDTQYF. CDR3 nucleotide sequence: TGCGCCAGCAGTGATGGACTAGCGGGTAACATGGATACGCAGTATTTT.

This clonotype was seen ten or more times. The genes are TRBV28 and TRBJ2-5; D is uncertain. The V gene's germline CDR1 is MDHEN and CDR2 SYDVKM. Trimming shortened V by 3 bases and J by 6 bases, and 2 bases separated the two germline ends. This CDR3 contains 10 residues. CDR3 DNA sequence: TGTGCCAGCAGTTTCAAGACCCAGTACTTC. Translated, it gives CASSFKTQYF.

The chain employs TRBV5-1 and TRBJ2-4, with D tentatively TRBD1 or TRBD2 (5 bases each). The V end was cut by 4 bases, the J end by 0 bases, with 14 bases between. Germline loops: CDR1 SGHRS, CDR2 YFSETQ. The CDR3 is made up of 16 amino acids. CDR3: CASSQGPTLAKNIQYF. DNA of the CDR3: TGCGCCAGCAGCCAGGGACCAACTCTAGCCAAAAACATTCAGTACTTC.

The sample holds a few counts of this clonotype. The J gene is TRBJ2-2, the V gene TRBV27; D is perhaps TRBD2 (6 bases). This CDR3 contains 14 residues. V lost 5 bases and J 7 bases, leaving 14 bases between the germline ends. Per the germline V gene, CDR1 is MNHEY and CDR2 is SMNVEV (reference sequence). The CDR3, as DNA: TGTGCCAGCAGTCTCAGCGGGTGGGTCGGGGAGCTGTTTTTT. Protein product: CASSLSGWVGELFF.

The CDR3 region is CATSRGVRISSYNEQFF. The CDR3 coding sequence is TGTGCCACCAGCAGGGGGGTGAGGATCAGCTCCTACAATGAGCAGTTCTTC. This sequence joins TRBV15 and TRBJ2-1; TRBD1 or TRBD2 may be the D gene (5 bases each). Trimming shortened V by 3 bases and J by 0 bases, and 15 bases separated the two germline ends. Germline V gives CDR1 LNHNV, CDR2 YYDKDF (reference sequence). CDR3 size: 17 residues. Using reference TRBV15 and TRBJ2-1 for the parts outside the CDR3, the full variable domain is DAMVIQNPRYQVTQFGKPVTLSCSQTLNHNVMYWYQQKSSQAPKLLFHYYDKDFNNEADTPDNFQSRRPNTSFCFLDIRSPGLGDTAMYLCATSRGVRISSYNEQFFGPGTRLTVL.

The V and J genes are TRBV15 and TRBJ2-1; D might be TRBD2 (5 bases). The CDR3 has 14 amino acids. Germline V gene sequence: CDR1 LNHNV, CDR2 YYDKDF (reference sequence). V was pared by 0 bases and J by 7 bases, with 10 bases between. The CDR3 bases are TGTGCCACCAGCAGAGATCGGGGTAGTAATGAGCAGTTCTTC. It is translated as CATSRDRGSNEQFF. The complete variable domain, with remaining parts taken from reference TRBV15 and TRBJ2-1, reads DAMVIQNPRYQVTQFGKPVTLSCSQTLNHNVMYWYQQKSSQAPKLLFHYYDKDFNNEADTPDNFQSRRPNTSFCFLDIRSPGLGDTAMYLCATSRDRGSNEQFFGPGTRLTVL.

This clonotype showed up just a few times. The chain has TRBV15 and TRBJ1-6; D is perhaps TRBD1 (6 bases). Germline V lookup: CDR1 LNHNV, CDR2 YYDKDF (reference sequence). The CDR3 spans 15 residues. V lost 3 bases to trimming and J lost 7 bases, with 13 bases between them. The CDR3 nucleotides are TGTGCCACCAGCAGGAGCCGGGACAAGAATTCACCCCTCCACTTT. Protein sequence: CATSRSRDKNSPLHF.

This clonotype occurred a few times. The chain has TRBV4-3 and TRBJ1-4; no clear D. The CDR3 is made up of 13 amino acids. CDR1 is LGHNA and CDR2 is YSLEER in the germline V gene. V lost 0 bases and J lost 9, with 8 bases in between. CDR3 region: CASSQDLTKKLFF. CDR3 in DNA: TGCGCCAGCAGCCAAGACCTGACGAAAAAACTGTTTTTT.

There are a few counts of this clonotype. The chain recombines TRBV30 with TRBJ2-5; D remains ambiguous. This CDR3 has 13 residues. Germline V gene lookup returns CDR1 GTSNPN and CDR2 SVGIG (reference sequence). Trimming cost V 0 bases and J 4 bases, with 9 bases left between them. CDR3 region: CAWSVLSIETQYF. The CDR3 bases are TGTGCCTGGAGTGTACTTTCTATAGAGACCCAGTACTTC. Combining the CDR3 with reference TRBV30 and TRBJ2-5 gives the whole variable domain SQTIHQWPATLVQPVGSPLSLECTVEGTSNPNLYWYRQAAGRGLQLLFYSVGIGQISSEVPQNLSASRPQDRQFILSSKKLLLSDSGFYLCAWSVLSIETQYFGPGTRLLVL.

This clonotype came up a few times. The rearrangement links TRBV20-1 to TRBJ2-7, with 9 bases that match TRBD2. The CDR3 length is 14 residues. The germline V gene has CDR1 DFQATT and CDR2 SNEGSKA (reference sequence). Trimming removed 6 bases from V and 8 bases from J; junction bases left unmatched: 14. The CDR3 loop is CSAWPGTSMQQQYF. In DNA form, the CDR3 reads TGCAGTGCATGGCCCGGGACTAGCATGCAGCAGCAGTACTTC.

V and J are TRBV9 and TRBJ1-1, with 9 bases fitting TRBD1. J gave up 3 bases and V 3 bases, and 15 bases lay outside the gene matches. From germline, CDR1 is SGDLS and CDR2 YYNGEE. The length of the CDR3 is 18 residues. CDR3 nucleotide sequence: TGTGCCAGCAGCGAGTCCCGGGACAGGGAAGCAGCGGACACTGAAGCTTTCTTT. Translating it yields CASSESRDREAADTEAFF.

DNA for the CDR3: TGTGCCAGCAGGGCGACAGGGGAGACCCAGTACTTC. Translating it yields CASRATGETQYF. The V call is TRBV5-5, the J call TRBJ2-5; 7 nucleotides agree with TRBD1. Germline lookup yields CDR1 SGHKS and CDR2 YYEKEE (reference sequence). Trimming removed 5 bases from V and 5 bases from J; junction bases left unmatched: 3. The CDR3 loop spans 12 amino acids.